The 9 T cell receptor beta chains given below trace back to one sample, sequenced in a study of blood T cell repertoires in COVID-19 (dated by TCRdb to 2018 to 2020). The library was made by the immunoSEQ multiplex PCR assay. TCRdb took this table from immuneACCESS and kept in-frame rearrangements with V and J called. Such tables lack part of the clones; where checked against another copy, unresolved V genes explain under half of the gap, and the rest is unexplained. For this sample the table gives 35,000 to 55,000 clones, of which more than 70% were detected only once. 3.7% of the sample rests with the top ten. Material: peripheral blood. Receptors originate from a human donor in a cohort sampled during active COVID-19.

This chain links TRBV6-5 with TRBJ1-5; 7 bases are shared with TRBD1. The J segment lost 4 bases and the V segment lost 7 bases, leaving 10 bases of the junction unmatched. CDR1 is MNHEY, CDR2 SVGAGI, per germline. CDR3 length equals 15 residues. CDR3 sequence: CASTPLGTANQPQHF. The CDR3 DNA follows: TGTGCCAGCACCCCCTTGGGGACAGCTAATCAGCCCCAGCATTTT.

This chain links TRBV18 with TRBJ2-7; TRBD1 matches at 9 bases. Germline CDR1 is KGHSH and CDR2 is LQKENI. V gave up 2 bases and J gave up 1 base; unmatched junction bases: 6. The CDR3 has 16 residues. The CDR3 here is CASSPSRGQGSYEQYF. CDR3 nucleotides: TGTGCCAGCTCACCATCTCGGGGACAGGGTTCCTACGAGCAGTACTTC.

The J gene is TRBJ2-7, the V gene TRBV24-1; 7 bases match TRBD1. Germline values: CDR1 KGHDR, CDR2 SFDVKD. The CDR3 spans 15 residues. The J segment lost 7 bases and the V segment lost 1 base, leaving 9 bases of the junction unmatched. The CDR3 region is CATSDFRDRTGEQYF. DNA for the CDR3: TGTGCCACCAGTGATTTCCGGGACAGAACGGGGGAGCAGTACTTC.

The V and J genes are TRBV9 and TRBJ2-6, with 7 positions matching TRBD1. This CDR3 has 18 amino acids. CDR1 SGDLS and CDR2 YYNGEE come from the germline V gene. V shed 2 bases and J 1 base; nucleotides not matched to a gene: 9. Written as DNA, the CDR3 is TGTGCCAGCAGCGTTCGGACAGGTTCACTTTCTGGGGCCAACGTCCTGACTTTC. This encodes CASSVRTGSLSGANVLTF.

The gene calls are TRBV6-1 and TRBJ2-7; TRBD1 matches 10 bases. CDR1 is MNHNS and CDR2 is SASEGT in the germline V gene. V shed 1 base, J shed 3 bases, and the junction held 3 bases outside the gene matches. The CDR3 has 15 amino acids. CDR3 DNA: TGTGCCAGCAGTGAAGGGGGGACAGGGGTCTACGAGCAGTACTTC. Translation: CASSEGGTGVYEQYF.

V usage is TRBV3-1 (or the pseudogene TRBV3-2) and J usage is TRBJ2-5, with 8 bases matching TRBD2. CDR1 LGHDT and CDR2 YNNKEL come from the germline V gene (reference sequence). The junction had 8 bases not matched to a gene; V was cut back by 4 bases and J by 1 base. This CDR3 comprises 16 residues. The CDR3: CASSLQLAAPQETQYF. The CDR3 DNA sequence: TGTGCCAGCAGCCTTCAACTAGCGGCTCCCCAAGAGACCCAGTACTTC.

The chain joins TRBV5-1 to TRBJ1-1; D gene unclear. Between the trimmed V and J ends, which lost 0 bases and 1 base, there was a span of 4 bases. Germline CDR1 is SGHRS and CDR2 is YFSETQ. The length of the CDR3 is 13 residues. CDR3 sequence: CASSLGKNTEAFF. In DNA, the CDR3 is TGCGCCAGCAGCTTGGGTAAGAACACTGAAGCTTTCTTT.

CDR3 bases: TGTGCCAGCAGCGGGGGGGGACAGGGAAAAAGCGAGCAGTACTTC. Protein sequence: CASSGGGQGKSEQYF. The rearrangement links TRBV7-2 to TRBJ2-7; TRBD1 aligns across 9 bases. The CDR3 covers 15 residues. In germline, CDR1 is SGHTA, CDR2 FQGNSA. Unmatched junction bases numbered 11, after V lost 5 bases and J lost 6 bases. Combining the CDR3 with reference TRBV7-2 and TRBJ2-7 gives the whole variable domain GAGVSQSPSNKVTEKGKDVELRCDPISGHTALYWYRQSLGQGLEFLIYFQGNSAPDKSGLPSDRFSAERTGGSVSTLTIQRTQQEDSAVYLCASSGGGQGKSEQYFGPGTRLTVT.

The J gene is TRBJ2-1, the V gene TRBV14, with D perhaps matching TRBD2 (6 bases). The CDR3 totals 16 residues. CDR1 is SGHDN, CDR2 FVKESK, per germline. V was cut by 0 bases and J by 0 bases, with 9 bases left in between. This CDR3 reads CASSQEAGTSYNEQFF. CDR3 in DNA: TGTGCCAGCAGCCAAGAGGCGGGGACCTCCTACAATGAGCAGTTCTTC.